The 21 T cell receptor beta chains in this list originate from one sample, sequenced in a study of blood T cell repertoires in COVID-19. Profiling relied on immunoSEQ multiplex PCR, and the TCRdb table lists in-frame clones only, not all of them. Counted here are just over 150,000 clones, 85% occurring once; the ten biggest clones make up 3% to 3.5%. Sequences were obtained from peripheral blood. The receptors originated from a human donor with acute or convalescent COVID-19. The donor label of this sample is uncertain.

CDR3 DNA sequence: TGTGCCAGCAGCCAAGGAGGGAACACTGAAGCTTTCTTT. Translated: CASSQGGNTEAFF. The chain employs TRBV14 and TRBJ1-1; D is ambiguous. The CDR3 has 13 amino acids. V was trimmed by 1 base and J by 1 base, leaving 4 bases between them. Germline assignment: CDR1 SGHDN and CDR2 FVKESK.

This clone has just a few counts. The V call is TRBV4-1, the J call TRBJ2-5, with TRBD1 matching over 7 bases. The germline CDR1 and CDR2 sequences are MGHRA and YSYEKL. The trim removed 4 bases at V and 2 bases at J, leaving 10 bases unmatched. The CDR3 covers 16 residues. CDR3 residues: CASSRHEGRGQETQYF. The CDR3 nucleotides read TGCGCCAGCAGCCGACACGAGGGCAGGGGGCAAGAGACCCAGTACTTC.

The chain is built from TRBV5-6 and TRBJ1-5, with D tentatively TRBD1 (6 bases). Germline V gives CDR1 SGHDT, CDR2 YYEEEE. V lost 1 base and J 0 bases, leaving 14 bases between the germline ends. The CDR3 spans 17 residues. DNA of the CDR3: TGTGCCAGCAGCTTGTGGGCAGGGGCCTATAGCAATCAGCCCCAGCATTTT. Residues: CASSLWAGAYSNQPQHF.

This chain joins TRBV4-3 and TRBJ1-5; unclear D gene. The CDR3 totals 16 residues. Per germline, CDR1 LGHNA and CDR2 YSLEER. Trimming took 0 bases from V and 6 from J, leaving 15 bases between them. Here the CDR3 reads CASSQDLTGVGQPQHF. The CDR3, as DNA: TGCGCCAGCAGCCAAGATCTTACCGGGGTTGGTCAGCCCCAGCATTTT.

The chain couples TRBV27 to TRBJ2-2, with no clear D. Germline loops: CDR1 MNHEY, CDR2 SMNVEV (reference sequence). The CDR3 length is 12 residues. V was trimmed by 7 bases and J by 1 base, leaving 4 bases between them. CDR3 DNA: TGTGCCAGCACCAAGAACACCGGGGAGCTGTTTTTT. Amino acids: CASTKNTGELFF.

The CDR3 is CASSLAPGTAYEQYF. CDR3 bases: TGTGCCAGCAGCTTAGCGCCGGGGACAGCCTACGAGCAGTACTTC. The chain is built from TRBV7-8 and TRBJ2-7; 7 nucleotides agree with TRBD1. Trimming at V came to 0 bases and at J to 2 bases, leaving 4 bases not matched to a gene. Germline values: CDR1 SGHVS, CDR2 FQNEAQ. The CDR3 has 15 residues.

The rearrangement links TRBV18 to TRBJ2-1; 8 nucleotides match TRBD1. The CDR3 length is 15 residues. Germline values: CDR1 KGHSH, CDR2 LQKENI. Trimming took 3 bases from V and 7 from J; bases not matched to a gene: 8. Here the CDR3 DNA reads TGTGCCAGCTCACCCCCGGGACAGGCCCAAAATGAGCAGTTCTTC. Protein product: CASSPPGQAQNEQFF.

The chain uses TRBV27 and TRBJ2-1, with 12 bases aligning to TRBD2. Germline CDR1 and CDR2: MNHEY and SMNVEV (reference sequence). With V trimmed by 0 bases and J by 9 bases, 3 bases remained unmatched. The CDR3 length is 15 residues. CDR3 in amino acids: CASSLSLAGGGEQFF. CDR3 DNA: TGTGCCAGCAGTTTATCACTAGCGGGGGGCGGTGAGCAGTTCTTC.

The rearrangement links TRBV12-3 or TRBV12-4 to TRBJ2-7; D may be TRBD1 (6 bases). Trimming left V 2 bases short and J 3 bases short, with 8 bases between. The CDR3 sequence is 13 residues long. The CDR3 DNA follows: TGTGCCAGCAGTTTAAACAGGGACTACGAGCAGTACTTC. Protein sequence: CASSLNRDYEQYF.

This clone was counted only a few times. V is TRBV10-3 and J is TRBJ2-7; no clear D gene. CDR1 and CDR2 from the germline V gene are ENHRY and SYGVKD. V was cut by 4 bases and J by 1 base, with 17 bases left in between. The CDR3 runs 16 residues. The DNA for the CDR3 is TGTGCCATCAGTGCGGGTCCGGGTTCGAATTCCTACGAGCAGTACTTC. It translates to CAISAGPGSNSYEQYF.

The DNA for the CDR3 is TGCGCCAGCAGCTTGGGGACAGGGCCTTACACTGAAGCTTTCTTT. Translating it yields CASSLGTGPYTEAFF. The chain uses TRBV5-1 and TRBJ1-1, with TRBD1 matching 8 bases. CDR3 length: 15 amino acids. The germline CDR1 and CDR2 sequences are SGHRS and YFSETQ. The J segment lost 3 bases and the V segment lost 0 bases, leaving 4 bases of the junction unmatched.

The genes are TRBV7-6 and TRBJ1-2; D is unclear. Germline CDR1 reads SGHVS; CDR2 reads FNYEAQ. V lost 4 bases to trimming and J lost 2 bases, with 14 bases between them. The CDR3 spans 15 residues. The CDR3 nucleotides are TGTGCCAGCAGCTCTGAGACTCGGCCAAACTATGGCTACACCTTC. This encodes CASSSETRPNYGYTF.

The J gene is TRBJ1-1, the V gene TRBV7-8; the D gene is possibly TRBD1 (6 bases). The CDR3 totals 14 residues. Germline assignment: CDR1 SGHVS and CDR2 FQNEAQ. V was cut by 5 bases and J by 5 bases, with 15 bases left in between. This CDR3 reads CASSPYGGETEAFF. CDR3 bases: TGTGCCAGCAGCCCCTATGGGGGCGAGACTGAAGCTTTCTTT.

This sequence joins TRBV6-2 or TRBV6-3 and TRBJ2-2, with TRBD1 matching 7 bases. Trimming cost V 4 bases and J 5 bases; bases outside gene matches: 13. This CDR3 spans 17 amino acids. Per the germline V gene, CDR1 is MNHEY and CDR2 is SVGEGT. The CDR3 loop reads CASSSHRTGGHTGELFF. CDR3 sequence (DNA): TGTGCCAGCAGTTCCCATCGGACAGGAGGCCATACCGGGGAGCTGTTTTTT.

The rearrangement links TRBV24-1 to TRBJ2-7, with TRBD1 matching 11 bases. Germline V gives CDR1 KGHDR, CDR2 SFDVKD. CDR3 length: 16 residues. The trim removed 4 bases at V and 3 bases at J, leaving 7 bases unmatched. The CDR3: CATSDPSGTGGYEQYF. The CDR3 region has the DNA TGTGCCACCAGTGACCCCTCCGGGACAGGGGGCTACGAGCAGTACTTC.

The chain employs TRBV4-3 and TRBJ1-1, with D perhaps TRBD1 (5 bases). Trimming stripped 0 bases from V and 1 base from J, with 6 bases between. Germline V gives CDR1 LGHNA, CDR2 YSLEER. This CDR3 comprises 14 residues. The CDR3 reads CASSQDDRNTEAFF. CDR3 DNA sequence: TGCGCCAGCAGCCAAGATGACAGGAACACTGAAGCTTTCTTT.

The chain links TRBV18 to TRBJ1-4; TRBD1 might be the D (5 bases). Per the germline V gene, CDR1 is KGHSH and CDR2 is LQKENI. Trimming pared 4 bases from V and 2 bases from J, leaving 14 bases between. CDR3 length: 16 residues. The CDR3 coding sequence is TGTGCCAGCTCACTTAATAGGGGTACGACTAATGAAAAACTGTTTTTT. This sequence encodes CASSLNRGTTNEKLFF.

The J gene is TRBJ2-5, the V gene TRBV30, with D possibly matching TRBD1 (6 bases). The CDR3 sequence is 17 residues long. Germline CDR1 reads GTSNPN; CDR2 reads SVGIG (reference sequence). The ends were cut back, 3 bases at V and 4 bases at J, with 24 bases in the middle. The CDR3 sequence: CAWRGHGTGPMLETQYF. For the CDR3, the DNA is TGTGCCTGGAGGGGACACGGAACCGGGCCCATGTTAGAGACCCAGTACTTC. The variable domain in full, with the rest retrieved from reference TRBV30 and TRBJ2-5, is SQTIHQWPATLVQPVGSPLSLECTVEGTSNPNLYWYRQAAGRGLQLLFYSVGIGQISSEVPQNLSASRPQDRQFILSSKKLLLSDSGFYLCAWRGHGTGPMLETQYFGPGTRLLVL.

This clone was picked up one time. This chain uses TRBV19 with TRBJ1-1; TRBD1 agrees at 7 bases. This CDR3 is built from 16 residues. In germline, CDR1 is LNHDA, CDR2 SQIVND (reference sequence). V lost 3 bases to trimming and J lost 0 bases; unmatched junction nucleotides: 7. As DNA, the CDR3 is TGTGCCAGTAGTATCGGGGCAGGGGGTCTGAACACTGAAGCTTTCTTT. It specifies CASSIGAGGLNTEAFF.

This clone showed up just a few times. This rearrangement joins TRBV25-1 to TRBJ1-3; no clear D gene. The CDR3 runs 17 residues. V was cut by 0 bases and J by 4 bases, with 16 bases left in between. Looked up from germline, CDR1 is MGHDK and CDR2 is SYGVNS. CDR3 amino acids: CASSEYGRSAGGNTIYF. In DNA, the CDR3 is TGTGCCAGCAGTGAATATGGGAGATCGGCGGGAGGAAACACCATATATTTT.

The chain links TRBV7-2 to TRBJ2-2, with 7 bases matching TRBD1. CDR3 length: 16 residues. Germline V gives CDR1 SGHTA, CDR2 FQGNSA. J gave up 2 bases and V 5 bases, and 8 bases lay outside the gene matches. The DNA of the CDR3 is TGTGCCAGCAGCGGGTACAGGGGTAGTAACACCGGGGAGCTGTTTTTT. Translated, it gives CASSGYRGSNTGELFF.